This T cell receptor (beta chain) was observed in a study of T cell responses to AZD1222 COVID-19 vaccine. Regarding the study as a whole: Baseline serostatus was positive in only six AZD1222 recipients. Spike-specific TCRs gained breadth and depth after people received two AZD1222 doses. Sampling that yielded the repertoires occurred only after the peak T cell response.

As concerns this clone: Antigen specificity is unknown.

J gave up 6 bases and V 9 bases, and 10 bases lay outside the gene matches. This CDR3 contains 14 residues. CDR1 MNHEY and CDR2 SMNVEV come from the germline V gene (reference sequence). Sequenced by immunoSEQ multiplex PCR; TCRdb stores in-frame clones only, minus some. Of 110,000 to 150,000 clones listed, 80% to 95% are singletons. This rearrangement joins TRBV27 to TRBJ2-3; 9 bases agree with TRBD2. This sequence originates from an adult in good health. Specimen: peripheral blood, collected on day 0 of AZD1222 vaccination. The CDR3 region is CARLIAGVRDTQYF. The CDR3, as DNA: TGTGCCAGGCTGATAGCGGGAGTCAGGGATACGCAGTATTTT.